These 24 T cell receptor beta chains came from one sample sequenced in a study of blood T cell repertoires in COVID-19. The protocol was immunoSEQ multiplex PCR, while the TCRdb copy is restricted to in-frame clones and leaves out a portion. Here the sample spans about 180,000 clones, roughly 89% being singletons. The sequencing input was peripheral blood. The receptors shown here come from a woman in her forties or fifties with acute or convalescent COVID-19.

This clone was recorded a few times. The chain combines TRBV30 with TRBJ1-6; the D is unclear. Trimming cost V 8 bases and J 9 bases, with 14 bases left between them. Germline CDR1 GTSNPN, CDR2 SVGIG (reference sequence). The CDR3 runs 12 residues. CDR3 bases: TGTGCCCTAAAGTCCGTACCTTCACCCCTCCACTTT. Translating gives CALKSVPSPLHF.

This rearrangement joins TRBV3-1 (or the pseudogene TRBV3-2) to TRBJ1-1, with D hard to call. The CDR3 is 13 amino acids. Per the germline V gene, CDR1 is LGHDT and CDR2 is YNNKEL (reference sequence). Trimming stripped 0 bases from V and 5 bases from J, with 7 bases between. The CDR3 nucleotides read TGTGCCAGCAGCCAAGACCTTAGAACTGAAGCTTTCTTT. It is translated as CASSQDLRTEAFF.

In regard to this clone: This same CDR3 is encoded by further DNA sequences in the sample. Written as DNA, the CDR3 is TGTGCCAGCAGTTTCAGGGGGGAGACCCAGTACTTC. Encoded protein: CASSFRGETQYF. This chain joins TRBV27 and TRBJ2-5; TRBD1 matches 7 bases. This CDR3 is built from 12 residues. The germline gives CDR1 MNHEY, CDR2 SMNVEV (reference sequence). The junction had 0 bases not matched to a gene; V was cut back by 3 bases and J by 5 bases.

The chain employs TRBV30 and TRBJ1-2; the match to TRBD1 covers 8 bases. The V gene's germline CDR1 is GTSNPN and CDR2 SVGIG (reference sequence). V trimming: 1 base; J trimming: 3 bases; junction bases outside the gene matches: 10. This CDR3 comprises 16 residues. CDR3 region: CAWSGGRRGPYYGYTF. CDR3 DNA sequence: TGTGCCTGGAGTGGAGGGCGCAGGGGGCCCTACTATGGCTACACCTTC.

The V and J genes are TRBV5-4 and TRBJ2-3; D possibly corresponds to TRBD2 (6 bases). With 5 bases removed from V and 1 base from J, the gap between germline ends came to 8 bases. The CDR3 is 13 residues long. Germline V CDR1 and CDR2: SGHNT, YYREEE (reference sequence). CDR3 coding DNA: TGTGCCAGCAGGGGCGGGGGCACAGATACGCAGTATTTT. This codes for CASRGGGTDTQYF.

V and J are TRBV27 and TRBJ1-5; maybe TRBD1 (6 bases). The V and J ends lost 3 bases and 7 bases respectively, with 10 bases between them. The CDR3 length is 13 residues. The germline V gene encodes CDR1 MNHEY and CDR2 SMNVEV (reference sequence). CDR3 region: CASSLTGLQPQHF. The CDR3 DNA sequence: TGTGCCAGCAGTTTGACAGGCTTGCAGCCCCAGCATTTT.

The chain links TRBV20-1 to TRBJ1-1; D not resolved. Germline V lookup: CDR1 DFQATT, CDR2 SNEGSKA (reference sequence). CDR3 size: 11 residues. Between the trimmed V and J ends, which lost 5 bases and 3 bases, there was a span of 7 bases. The CDR3 sequence: CSALGDTEAFF. Written as DNA, the CDR3 is TGCAGTGCTCTCGGAGACACTGAAGCTTTCTTT.

The chain recombines TRBV6-5 with TRBJ2-3, with 14 bases matching TRBD2. The CDR3 spans 15 residues. After removal of 2 bases from V and 11 bases from J, the junction contained 6 bases not matched to a gene. Germline V lookup: CDR1 MNHEY, CDR2 SVGAGI. CDR3 protein: CASSYPGTSGGKQYF. The CDR3 nucleotides read TGTGCCAGCAGTTACCCCGGGACTAGCGGGGGTAAGCAGTATTTT.

This clone has just one count. This chain joins TRBV24-1 and TRBJ2-1; 13 bases line up with TRBD2. With V trimmed by 5 bases and J by 5 bases, 2 bases remained unmatched. Germline-derived CDR1 and CDR2 are KGHDR and SFDVKD. The CDR3 length is 15 residues. Written as DNA, the CDR3 is TGTGCCACCAGTGGCGGACTAGCGGGAGACAATGAGCAGTTCTTC. Its translation is CATSGGLAGDNEQFF.

The V gene is TRBV18, the J gene TRBJ1-1, with 9 bases identical to TRBD1. Germline V gives CDR1 KGHSH, CDR2 LQKENI. CDR3 size: 15 residues. Unmatched junction bases numbered 13, after V lost 6 bases and J lost 8 bases. CDR3: CASSAGTGSGREAFF. In DNA, the CDR3 is TGTGCCAGCTCGGCCGGGACAGGGTCGGGGCGGGAAGCTTTCTTT.

The chain is built from TRBV7-7 and TRBJ2-1, with a tentative D call TRBD2 (6 bases). In germline, CDR1 is SSHAT, CDR2 FNYEAQ (reference sequence). Trimming left V 1 base short and J 5 bases short, with 12 bases between. This CDR3 has 15 amino acids. The CDR3 is CASSLVGGKDNEQFF. In DNA form, the CDR3 reads TGTGCCAGCAGCTTAGTGGGCGGGAAGGACAATGAGCAGTTCTTC.

The genes are TRBV2 and TRBJ2-1; 7 bases align to TRBD2. The CDR3 extends over 14 amino acids. Germline V gives CDR1 SNHLY, CDR2 FYNNEI. The ends lost 3 bases at V and 9 bases at J; junction bases unmatched: 8. The DNA for the CDR3 is TGTGCCAGCAGTGAGGCGGGAGTGCCCCTTGAGCAGTTCTTC. Its translation is CASSEAGVPLEQFF.

Here the CDR3 DNA reads TGTGCCAGCAGTTACTTAAGCGGGACAGGGGGACCAGATACGCAGTATTTT. It encodes CASSYLSGTGGPDTQYF. The V gene is TRBV6-2 or TRBV6-3, the J gene TRBJ2-3; 11 bases match TRBD1. CDR1 and CDR2 from the germline V gene are MNHEY and SVGEGT. Germline trimming cut 1 base from V and 4 bases from J; bases unmatched to any gene: 7. The CDR3 length is 17 residues.

V is TRBV30 and J is TRBJ1-2; 11 bases align to TRBD1. This CDR3 has 14 residues. Germline V gives CDR1 GTSNPN, CDR2 SVGIG (reference sequence). The V segment lost 3 bases and the J segment 3 bases; nucleotides outside the gene matches: 3. The DNA for the CDR3 is TGTGCCTGGAGAGGGGACAGGGGGGACTATGGCTACACCTTC. The encoded protein is CAWRGDRGDYGYTF.

The CDR3 loop is CASSIGERVAGNTIYF. In DNA, the CDR3 is TGTGCCAGTAGTATTGGCGAACGGGTCGCCGGAAACACCATATATTTT. The chain carries TRBV19 and TRBJ1-3; D is undetermined. The CDR3 covers 16 residues. Trimming shortened V by 3 bases and J by 4 bases, and 16 bases separated the two germline ends. The germline V gene has CDR1 LNHDA and CDR2 SQIVND (reference sequence).

The rearrangement joins TRBV7-9 to TRBJ1-5; D gene unclear. Trimming removed 2 bases at V and 4 bases at J, with 6 bases between. Germline V CDR1 and CDR2: SEHNR, FQNEAQ (reference sequence). There are 13 residues in the CDR3. The CDR3 DNA reads as TGTGCCAGCAGCTTATCGAGAAATCAGCCCCAGCATTTT. It codes for CASSLSRNQPQHF.

J is TRBJ1-2 and V is TRBV19; the D gene is possibly TRBD1 (6 bases). CDR1 is LNHDA and CDR2 is SQIVND in the germline V gene (reference sequence). The CDR3 extends over 15 amino acids. Trimming left V 5 bases short and J 3 bases short, with 16 bases between. CDR3 sequence: CASSPPTGKYYGYTF. The CDR3 DNA sequence: TGTGCCAGTAGTCCGCCCACAGGGAAATACTATGGCTACACCTTC. The whole variable domain, filled in from reference TRBV19 and TRBJ1-2, reads DGGITQSPKYLFRKEGQNVTLSCEQNLNHDAMYWYRQDPGQGLRLIYYSQIVNDFQKGDIAEGYSVSREKKESFPLTVTSAQKNPTAFYLCASSPPTGKYYGYTFGSGTRLTVV.

The chain employs TRBV7-7 and TRBJ2-3, with 15 bases identical to TRBD2. The CDR3 is 16 residues long. Germline V gives CDR1 SSHAT, CDR2 FNYEAQ (reference sequence). The V gene end was trimmed by 3 bases and the J gene end by 4 bases; junction bases not matched to a gene: 2. The CDR3 region has the DNA TGTGCCAGCAGCTTGGGACTAGCGGGAGGACCAGATACGCAGTATTTT. Translating gives CASSLGLAGGPDTQYF.

The rearrangement uses TRBV3-1 (or the pseudogene TRBV3-2) and TRBJ2-7, with 7 nucleotides matching TRBD2. The CDR3 contains 14 residues. In germline, CDR1 is LGHDT, CDR2 YNNKEL (reference sequence). Trimming at V came to 4 bases and at J to 7 bases, leaving 10 bases not matched to a gene. CDR3 residues: CASSPSGIGWEQYF. CDR3 sequence (DNA): TGTGCCAGCAGCCCGAGCGGGATTGGTTGGGAGCAGTACTTC.

This clone was seen a single time. The chain uses TRBV4-2 and TRBJ1-2; tentatively, D is TRBD1 (6 bases). This CDR3 is built from 15 residues. CDR1 is LGHNA, CDR2 YNFKEQ, per germline. Trimming pared 6 bases from V and 2 bases from J, leaving 16 bases between. The CDR3, as DNA: TGTGCCAGCAGTTTGGGACACACCTCAAACTATGGCTACACCTTC. Its protein is CASSLGHTSNYGYTF.

The V and J genes are TRBV27 and TRBJ2-7, with 7 bases fitting TRBD2. This CDR3 region has 14 residues. Trimming removed 5 bases from V and 0 bases from J; junction bases left unmatched: 4. Germline CDR1 MNHEY, CDR2 SMNVEV (reference sequence). In DNA form, the CDR3 reads TGTGCCAGCAGTCGAACTAGCGACTCCTACGAGCAGTACTTC. It is translated as CASSRTSDSYEQYF.

The rearrangement uses TRBV28 and TRBJ1-1; tentative D call: TRBD1 (5 bases). V lost 6 bases, J lost 2 bases, and 10 bases lay in between. The V gene's germline CDR1 is MDHEN and CDR2 SYDVKM. The CDR3 sequence is 13 residues long. CDR3 loop: CASRTTANTEAFF. CDR3 coding DNA: TGTGCCAGCAGAACGACAGCCAACACTGAAGCTTTCTTT.

This CDR3 is CSAPGADTQYF. CDR3 coding DNA: TGCAGTGCTCCCGGTGCAGATACGCAGTATTTT. J is TRBJ2-3 and V is TRBV20-1; no clear D gene. The V gene's germline CDR1 is DFQATT and CDR2 SNEGSKA (reference sequence). The length of the CDR3 is 11 residues. Trimming removed 5 bases from V and 4 bases from J, with 7 bases in between.

The chain employs TRBV7-9 and TRBJ1-2; the D gene is possibly TRBD1 (5 bases). CDR1 is SEHNR and CDR2 is FQNEAQ in the germline V gene (reference sequence). Trimming left V 5 bases short and J 5 bases short, with 15 bases between. There are 14 residues in the CDR3. The CDR3 reads CASSPQGEGYGYTF. The CDR3 bases are TGTGCCAGCAGCCCCCAAGGGGAGGGTTATGGCTACACCTTC.